Following are 30 T cell receptor beta chains from one sample sequenced in a study of memory CD4+ T cells and cytomegalovirus serostatus. Produced via immunoSEQ multiplex PCR; TCRdb's table is partial and in-frame only. This repertoire shows 56,000 or so clones, about 78% found once; its top ten account for 0.5% to 0.55%. Single viable CD3+CD4+CD8-CD45RO+ cells were sorted as the memory CD4+ T cells. Source material: memory CD4+ T cells from blood. The receptor source for this set is an adult in good health and CMV-seronegative. Some clones in this sample may be carry-over from other donors' samples.

This clone came up once. The chain combines TRBV9 with TRBJ1-4; TRBD1 matches at 8 bases. Germline CDR1 reads SGDLS; CDR2 reads YYNGEE. Germline trimming cut 3 bases from V and 7 bases from J; bases unmatched to any gene: 8. There are 15 residues in the CDR3. The DNA of the CDR3 is TGTGCCAGCAGCGCCCCGACAGGGGCGGTTGAAAAACTGTTTTTT. Translation: CASSAPTGAVEKLFF.

This clone is medium-sized (0.01 to 0.1%) by share. The CDR3 here is CSVELGLPYNEQFF. The CDR3 DNA reads as TGCAGCGTTGAGCTGGGACTACCGTACAATGAGCAGTTCTTC. The chain is built from TRBV29-1 and TRBJ2-1; 7 positions agree with TRBD2. The CDR3 runs to 14 residues. The V segment lost 3 bases and the J segment 4 bases; nucleotides outside the gene matches: 6. The germline V gene has CDR1 SQVTM and CDR2 ANQGSEA.

This clone appeared a few times. In nucleotides, the CDR3 is TGTGCCAGCAGCTTAGAAGCTAGCGGGACGTACAATGAGCAGTTCTTC. Residues: CASSLEASGTYNEQFF. The chain links TRBV7-3 to TRBJ2-1, with 9 positions matching TRBD2. The CDR3 totals 16 residues. CDR1 and CDR2 (germline): SGHTA, FQGTGA. After removal of 2 bases from V and 4 bases from J, the junction contained 6 bases not matched to a gene. The complete variable domain, with remaining parts taken from reference TRBV7-3 and TRBJ2-1, reads GAGVSQTPSNKVTEKGKYVELRCDPISGHTALYWYRQSLGQGPEFLIYFQGTGAADDSGLPNDRFFAVRPEGSVSTLKIQRTERGDSAVYLCASSLEASGTYNEQFFGPGTRLTVL.

This clone has only one observation. In DNA, the CDR3 is TGTGCCAGCAGTTTCCTCCTCGCGTTAGCGGGAGACCCAGATACGCAGTATTTT. It translates to CASSFLLALAGDPDTQYF. J is TRBJ2-3 and V is TRBV28; 9 bases agree with TRBD2. V lost 3 bases to trimming and J lost 4 bases; unmatched junction nucleotides: 14. The CDR3 is made up of 18 amino acids. Germline V gene lookup returns CDR1 MDHEN and CDR2 SYDVKM.

This clone was seen only a few times. This chain joins TRBV5-1 and TRBJ1-3, with D unresolved. The V end lost 2 bases, the J end lost 2 bases, and 8 bases lay between the germline ends. CDR3 length: 14 residues. Germline CDR1 reads SGHRS; CDR2 reads YFSETQ. CDR3 amino acids: CASSLEGTGNTIYF. The CDR3 coding sequence is TGCGCCAGCAGCTTAGAGGGTACTGGAAACACCATATATTTT.

A single count supports this clone. This chain uses TRBV7-2 with TRBJ1-5; D is perhaps TRBD1 (6 bases). Trimming left V 2 bases short and J 4 bases short, with 12 bases between. There are 15 residues in the CDR3. CDR1 is SGHTA, CDR2 FQGNSA, per germline. The CDR3 coding sequence is TGTGCCAGCAGCTTAAGCAGGGGCTGGAATCAGCCCCAGCATTTT. As protein: CASSLSRGWNQPQHF.

On this clone itself: The identical CDR3 is also encoded by other nucleotide sequences in the sample. V gene TRBV10-3 combines with J gene TRBJ2-6; a weak D match, TRBD2 (6 bases). CDR1 is ENHRY, CDR2 SYGVKD, per germline. V was cut by 5 bases and J by 1 base, with 6 bases left in between. This CDR3 spans 14 amino acids. CDR3 in amino acids: CAISRESGANVLTF. In DNA, the CDR3 is TGTGCCATCAGTCGGGAGTCTGGGGCCAACGTCCTGACTTTC.

V is TRBV5-6 and J is TRBJ2-7, with D perhaps TRBD1 or TRBD2 (5 bases each). This CDR3 has 16 amino acids. Germline assignment: CDR1 SGHDT and CDR2 YYEEEE. V shed 4 bases and J shed 1 base, with 18 bases lying between them. The CDR3 loop is CASSPLGTARSYEQYF. CDR3 nucleotides: TGTGCCAGCAGCCCCCTAGGGACCGCCCGGTCCTACGAGCAGTACTTC.

This chain links TRBV13 with TRBJ1-2; TRBD1 matches at 9 bases. J was trimmed by 2 bases and V by 2 bases; bases with no gene match: 3. From germline, CDR1 is PRHDT and CDR2 FYEKMQ (reference sequence). The CDR3 runs 15 residues. CDR3 residues: CASSLLGQGNYGYTF. CDR3 sequence (DNA): TGTGCCAGCAGCTTACTCGGACAGGGGAACTATGGCTACACCTTC.

This clone has a handful of counts. The J gene is TRBJ2-5, the V gene TRBV7-9; D remains unclear. CDR1 is SEHNR, CDR2 FQNEAQ, per germline (reference sequence). Trimming pared 2 bases from V and 5 bases from J, leaving 9 bases between. The CDR3 is made up of 13 amino acids. CDR3 protein: CASSLLSKETQYF. CDR3 coding DNA: TGTGCCAGCAGCTTACTCTCTAAGGAGACCCAGTACTTC.

In its sample, this clone was seen a few times. The chain is built from TRBV18 and TRBJ2-5; TRBD2 is a possible D gene (6 bases). Trimming shortened V by 3 bases and J by 5 bases, and 16 bases separated the two germline ends. Germline V lookup: CDR1 KGHSH, CDR2 LQKENI. This CDR3 comprises 15 residues. This CDR3 is CASSPPGGARETQYF. The CDR3 region has the DNA TGTGCCAGCTCACCGCCCGGGGGAGCCCGGGAGACCCAGTACTTC.

V usage is TRBV2 and J usage is TRBJ1-1, with 9 bases identical to TRBD1. From germline, CDR1 is SNHLY and CDR2 FYNNEI. The J segment lost 1 base and the V segment lost 7 bases, leaving 4 bases of the junction unmatched. The CDR3 runs to 14 residues. The CDR3 reads CASNMGQGNTEAFF. The CDR3, as DNA: TGTGCCAGCAACATGGGACAGGGGAACACTGAAGCTTTCTTT.

The rearrangement links TRBV7-3 to TRBJ2-7; perhaps D is TRBD1 or TRBD2 (5 bases each). This CDR3 has 15 residues. V was pared by 0 bases and J by 4 bases, with 13 bases between. Germline V CDR1 and CDR2: SGHTA, FQGTGA. This CDR3 reads CASSLTGGGTYEQYF. The CDR3 DNA reads as TGTGCCAGCAGCTTAACCGGTGGGGGAACTTACGAGCAGTACTTC.

The V and J genes are TRBV28 and TRBJ1-3; 7 bases agree with TRBD1. Germline V gene data show CDR1 as MDHEN and CDR2 as SYDVKM. V was clipped by 3 bases and J by 1 base; unmatched bases: 3. The CDR3 is 15 residues long. The CDR3 DNA follows: TGTGCCAGCAGTTTTGGGGGACAGTCTGGAAACACCATATATTTT. It codes for CASSFGGQSGNTIYF. Full variable domain (rest looked up from reference TRBV28 and TRBJ1-3): DVKVTQSSRYLVKRTGEKVFLECVQDMDHENMFWYRQDPGLGLRLIYFSYDVKMKEKGDIPEGYSVSREKKERFSLILESASTNQTSMYLCASSFGGQSGNTIYFGEGSWLTVV.

The genes are TRBV19 and TRBJ2-5; D unresolved. Germline-derived CDR1 and CDR2 are LNHDA and SQIVND (reference sequence). V lost 2 bases to trimming and J lost 5 bases, with 9 bases between them. The CDR3 is 13 amino acids. In DNA form, the CDR3 reads TGTGCCAGTAGTATAAGTAGGTGGGAGACCCAGTACTTC. Protein product: CASSISRWETQYF.

In this sample, this clone turned up a few times. J is TRBJ2-2 and V is TRBV5-1; 7 nucleotides match TRBD2. The CDR3 covers 14 residues. V shed 4 bases and J 5 bases; nucleotides not matched to a gene: 5. The germline CDR1 and CDR2 sequences are SGHRS and YFSETQ. The CDR3 reads CASSTGLETGELFF. In nucleotides, the CDR3 is TGCGCCAGCAGCACCGGACTAGAAACCGGGGAGCTGTTTTTT.

V gene TRBV2 combines with J gene TRBJ1-2; D gene uncertain. Trimming took off 4 bases at V and 8 bases at J, with 14 bases between the two ends. Germline lookup yields CDR1 SNHLY and CDR2 FYNNEI. The length of the CDR3 is 13 residues. In DNA, the CDR3 is TGTGCCAGCAGTGTAGGCGGCATTCCGGGCTACACCTTC. Amino acids: CASSVGGIPGYTF.

This sequence joins TRBV18 and TRBJ2-3; TRBD2 matches at 7 bases. Germline assignment: CDR1 KGHSH and CDR2 LQKENI. The CDR3 loop spans 15 amino acids. The J segment lost 1 base and the V segment lost 3 bases, leaving 4 bases of the junction unmatched. In DNA, the CDR3 is TGTGCCAGCTCACCTCTAGCGGCCGGCACAGATACGCAGTATTTT. This translates into CASSPLAAGTDTQYF.

The chain has TRBV2 and TRBJ1-3; D gene ambiguous. The V end was cut by 4 bases, the J end by 0 bases, with 16 bases between. This CDR3 has 17 amino acids. CDR1 SNHLY and CDR2 FYNNEI come from the germline V gene. The CDR3 region is CASSVNLGWISGNTIYF. The CDR3 DNA reads as TGTGCCAGCAGTGTCAATCTGGGCTGGATCTCTGGAAACACCATATATTTT.

The CDR3 DNA reads as TGCGCCAGCAGCCAAGCAGGCGTCCAAGAGACCCAGTACTTC. Its translation: CASSQAGVQETQYF. This chain connects TRBV4-1 to TRBJ2-5; D gene unclear. Trimming stripped 1 base from V and 1 base from J, with 7 bases between. The germline V gene has CDR1 MGHRA and CDR2 YSYEKL. This CDR3 comprises 14 residues.

This clone appeared a single time. The chain joins TRBV10-3 to TRBJ2-1, with TRBD2 as a possible D gene (5 bases). From germline, CDR1 is ENHRY and CDR2 SYGVKD. CDR3 length: 11 amino acids. Trimming removed 4 bases at V and 12 bases at J, with 10 bases between. Here the CDR3 DNA reads TGTGCCATCAGTGTTGGAGAGGGGCAGTTCTTC. Its protein is CAISVGEGQFF.

The J gene is TRBJ1-5, the V gene TRBV2; D not certain. The germline V and J ends were trimmed by 4 bases and 0 bases, with 10 bases remaining between them. This CDR3 is built from 15 residues. Germline-derived CDR1 and CDR2 are SNHLY and FYNNEI. The chain's CDR3 is CASSGSGYSNQPQHF. The CDR3, as DNA: TGTGCCAGCAGTGGGTCGGGGTATAGCAATCAGCCCCAGCATTTT.

The DNA of the CDR3 is TGCGCCAGCAGCTTTGAGCCCTCCACGTCCTCCTACGAGCAGTACTTC. It encodes CASSFEPSTSSYEQYF. The chain employs TRBV5-1 and TRBJ2-7; no clear D gene. The V end was cut by 2 bases, the J end by 0 bases, with 15 bases between. This CDR3 comprises 16 residues. Germline values: CDR1 SGHRS, CDR2 YFSETQ.

The chain carries TRBV19 and TRBJ1-2; the match to TRBD1 covers 8 bases. Germline V CDR1 and CDR2: LNHDA, SQIVND (reference sequence). This CDR3 region has 15 residues. V was clipped by 3 bases and J by 3 bases; unmatched bases: 6. The CDR3 DNA is TGTGCCAGTAGTATGGACAGGGCGAAGGACTATGGCTACACCTTC. Translated, it gives CASSMDRAKDYGYTF.

Only a few counts were recorded for this clone. CDR3 sequence reads: CASSQGGLAGTNTGELFF. DNA for the CDR3: TGTGCCAGCTCGCAAGGAGGACTAGCGGGAACGAACACCGGGGAGCTGTTTTTT. V is TRBV18 and J is TRBJ2-2; 12 nucleotides match TRBD2. V was pared by 6 bases and J by 0 bases, with 8 bases of the junction left unmatched. This CDR3 is 18 amino acids long. From germline, CDR1 is KGHSH and CDR2 LQKENI.

V is TRBV7-2 and J is TRBJ2-7, with D maybe TRBD2 (5 bases). V lost 4 bases to trimming and J lost 0 bases, with 13 bases between them. CDR1 and CDR2 (germline): SGHTA, FQGNSA. The CDR3 runs to 15 residues. In DNA form, the CDR3 reads TGTGCCAGCAGCTCTAGGGAGAGGAGCTCCTACGAGCAGTACTTC. This sequence encodes CASSSRERSSYEQYF.

V is TRBV7-9 and J is TRBJ2-7; D gene unclear. The CDR3 runs to 15 residues. Trimming stripped 5 bases from V and 2 bases from J, with 16 bases between. CDR1 is SEHNR, CDR2 FQNEAQ, per germline (reference sequence). The CDR3 bases are TGTGCCAGCAGCCATAAGACGGCGCCCACCTACGAGCAGTACTTC. Protein product: CASSHKTAPTYEQYF. The whole variable domain, remainder taken from reference TRBV7-9 and TRBJ2-7, is DTGVSQNPRHKITKRGQNVTFRCDPISEHNRLYWYRQTLGQGPEFLTYFQNEAQLEKSRLLSDRFSAERPKGSFSTLEIQRTEQGDSAMYLCASSHKTAPTYEQYFGPGTRLTVT.

The rearrangement uses TRBV6-1 and TRBJ2-1; D remains ambiguous. CDR1 and CDR2 (germline): MNHNS, SASEGT. The CDR3 runs to 15 residues. Trimming removed 4 bases at V and 7 bases at J, with 17 bases between. The CDR3 DNA sequence: TGTGCCAGCAGTGCGAGAAAGGCTCTCCGGAATGAGCAGTTCTTC. Protein: CASSARKALRNEQFF.

The V and J genes are TRBV5-1 and TRBJ1-4, with 8 bases lining up with TRBD1. The CDR3 runs to 14 residues. Trimming took 4 bases from V and 8 from J; bases not matched to a gene: 7. Germline CDR1 reads SGHRS; CDR2 reads YFSETQ. The CDR3 DNA reads TGCGCCAGCAGCCCGGGACAGGAGCTCGAAAAACTGTTTTTT. Its protein is CASSPGQELEKLFF.

V and J are TRBV5-4 and TRBJ2-2; TRBD2 matches at 8 bases. This CDR3 spans 16 amino acids. V lost 4 bases and J lost 4; bases outside the gene matches: 9. Germline values: CDR1 SGHNT, CDR2 YYREEE (reference sequence). CDR3 sequence: CASSPDSGMSTGELFF. Here the CDR3 DNA reads TGTGCCAGCAGCCCCGATAGCGGGATGAGCACCGGGGAGCTGTTTTTT.